The clone carrying this T cell receptor (beta chain) occurred a few times. What it binds is not known. Preparation of the TCRbeta library involved a method that used unique molecular identifiers. TCRdb called the PCR reads again in MiXCR, with one record for every CDR3 protein. The repertoire holds about 980,000 distinct CDR3 sequences, with 25% to 30% as singletons. This sample stems from a study of T-cell reconstitution after alpha-beta-depleted transplantation in children. The CDR3 has 18 amino acids. Trimming cost V 2 bases and J 3 bases; bases outside gene matches: 12. Germline values: CDR1 SGHVS, CDR2 FQNEAQ. The study's findings and limits: As was reported, about two months after transplant, alpha-beta T cells came from several hundred expanded graft clones.

This clonotype originated in a boy less than two years old who had a stem cell transplant for SCID, so the T cells may come from the graft donor. The source was PBMCs, mostly from graft donor cells, collected 360 days after TCRalphabeta/CD19-depleted stem cell transplant. This chain uses TRBV7-8 with TRBJ2-1; 8 bases line up with TRBD2. The CDR3 protein is CASSLPSSPGGFYNEQFF. The CDR3 DNA reads TGTGCCAGCAGCTTACCATCGTCGCCGGGGGGGTTCTACAATGAGCAGTTCTTC. The complete variable domain, with remaining parts taken from reference TRBV7-8 and TRBJ2-1, reads GAGVSQSPRYKVAKRGQDVALRCDPISGHVSLFWYQQALGQGPEFLTYFQNEAQLDKSGLPSDRFFAERPEGSVSTLKIQRTQQEDSAVYLCASSLPSSPGGFYNEQFFGPGTRLTVL.